The entry below gives a single T cell receptor (beta chain) sequence along with its context. The data originate from a study of CXCR3-negative and CXCR3-positive naive CD8 T cells. Study in general: Total TRB output reached 130 million to 150 million reads, about 1.5 +/- 0.3 million per library.

Researchers prepared the TRB cDNA libraries using 5' RACE with UMI labels. One entry per CDR3 protein, without DNA, is what TCRdb gives after re-calling the 5' RACE reads. The sample table includes tens of thousands of distinct CDR3 sequences. The CDR3 extends over 16 amino acids. Germline loops: CDR1 MNHEY, CDR2 SVGAGI. Sequencing input: naive CXCR3- CD8+ T cells from blood. Documented subset: CD45RO-CCR7+CD27+CD95- naive CD8+ T cells lacking CXCR3 (TNR3-). This chain joins TRBV6-5 and TRBJ2-1; checking the TCRdb D call of TRBD1 is not possible without DNA. This sequence originates from a human donor in good health. Some clones in this sample may be carry-over from other donors' samples. CDR3 amino acids: CASSPMAAGGINEQFF.